These 10 T cell receptor beta chains originate from one sample sequenced in a study of T-cell memory formation after mild COVID-19. In TCRdb, the 5' RACE reads were re-called with MiXCR into one record per CDR3 protein. This table has more than 250,000 distinct CDR3 sequences, 15% to 20% appearing once. The sequencing input was PBMCs or a T cell subset sorted from them (not recorded which). All receptors derive from a man between 18 and 29 years old who had mild COVID-19 (a few samples of this study predate the infection). Cell type and time point are not known.

At least ten counts were recorded for this clonotype. The rearrangement joins TRBV30 to TRBJ1-3, with D uncertain. Germline CDR1 and CDR2: GTSNPN and SVGIG (reference sequence). The CDR3 sequence is 15 residues long. With 7 bases removed from V and 0 bases from J, the gap between germline ends came to 16 bases. The CDR3 sequence is CASALQPYSGNTIYF. Written as DNA, the CDR3 is TGTGCCTCGGCGTTGCAACCGTACTCTGGAAACACCATATATTTT.

This clonotype came up a few times. V and J are TRBV7-2 and TRBJ2-7, with 10 bases lining up with TRBD2. This CDR3 is built from 16 residues. J gave up 2 bases and V 5 bases, and 9 bases lay outside the gene matches. Germline CDR1 is SGHTA and CDR2 is FQGNSA. For the CDR3, the DNA is TGTGCCAGCAGCCCCCATCGGACTAGCGGAACCTACGAGCAGTACTTC. This gives the protein CASSPHRTSGTYEQYF.

This clonotype has just a few counts. V gene TRBV2 combines with J gene TRBJ1-6, with D unclear. V dropped 5 bases and J dropped 11 bases, with 7 bases sitting between them. Germline assignment: CDR1 SNHLY and CDR2 FYNNEI. CDR3 length: 11 residues. The CDR3 sequence is CASSLGAPLHF. CDR3 in DNA: TGTGCCAGCAGTCTCGGAGCACCCCTCCACTTT.

CDR3 residues: CSARDPGTGQETQYF. The CDR3 nucleotides read TGCAGTGCTAGAGATCCGGGGACTGGCCAAGAGACCCAGTACTTC. V gene TRBV20-1 combines with J gene TRBJ2-5; perhaps TRBD2 as D (6 bases). CDR1 and CDR2 (germline): DFQATT, SNEGSKA (reference sequence). Trimming took 0 bases from V and 1 from J, leaving 12 bases between them. This CDR3 has 15 amino acids.

The chain carries TRBV7-7 and TRBJ2-1; 8 nucleotides align to TRBD2. The CDR3 is 15 amino acids. The germline V gene has CDR1 SSHAT and CDR2 FNYEAQ (reference sequence). V lost 4 bases to trimming and J lost 4 bases; unmatched junction nucleotides: 6. In DNA, the CDR3 is TGTGCCAGCAGCTCCTTAGCGGGGCCATACAATGAGCAGTTCTTC. Translation: CASSSLAGPYNEQFF.

The V call is TRBV9, the J call TRBJ2-5; a weak D match, TRBD2 (7 bases). There are 15 residues in the CDR3. The V gene lost 4 bases and the J gene lost 5 bases, with 18 bases spanning the gap. Germline CDR1 and CDR2: SGDLS and YYNGEE. Written as DNA, the CDR3 is TGTGCCAGCAGCTCCACGGGGGGCCAACACGAGACCCAGTACTTC. Translation: CASSSTGGQHETQYF.

The CDR3 DNA reads TGTGCCAGCAGCGAGTCGGACAGGGTGAGCAATGAGCAGTTCTTC. As protein: CASSESDRVSNEQFF. The chain links TRBV28 to TRBJ2-1; 8 positions agree with TRBD1. Trimming at V came to 6 bases and at J to 6 bases, leaving 10 bases not matched to a gene. The CDR3 totals 15 residues. The V gene's germline CDR1 is MDHEN and CDR2 SYDVKM.

The table lists this clonotype with a few counts. The chain uses TRBV27 and TRBJ1-2, with D uncertain. CDR3 length equals 15 residues. Trimming removed 6 bases from V and 6 bases from J, with 20 bases in between. The germline V gene has CDR1 MNHEY and CDR2 SMNVEV (reference sequence). The CDR3 nucleotides are TGTGCCAGCAGCCCAAAATCTCTCACCGCCCATGGCTACACCTTC. Protein product: CASSPKSLTAHGYTF.

The J gene is TRBJ1-4, the V gene TRBV7-2; 8 positions agree with TRBD1. CDR3 length: 16 residues. Unmatched junction bases numbered 5, after V lost 5 bases and J lost 0 bases. The germline V gene has CDR1 SGHTA and CDR2 FQGNSA. DNA of the CDR3: TGTGCCAGCAGCCGTGACAGGGGAGCAACTAATGAAAAACTGTTTTTT. It encodes CASSRDRGATNEKLFF.

The chain combines TRBV4-1 with TRBJ1-1; a weak D match, TRBD1 (6 bases). Per the germline V gene, CDR1 is MGHRA and CDR2 is YSYEKL. The CDR3 extends over 19 amino acids. Trimming removed 0 bases at V and 0 bases at J, with 20 bases between. CDR3 residues: CASSQDYQGIISMNTEAFF. As DNA, the CDR3 is TGCGCCAGCAGCCAAGATTATCAGGGGATCATTAGCATGAACACTGAAGCTTTCTTT.